Shown below are 26 T cell receptor beta chains from a single sample sequenced in a study of early T cells in non-severe SARS-CoV-2 infection. TCRdb re-called the 5' RACE reads through MiXCR, storing one row per CDR3 protein. The sample comprises about 57,000 distinct CDR3 sequences, 13% of which are singletons, and approximately 4.6% rests with the top ten. Source material: whole blood. Every receptor here comes from an adult who was a healthcare worker with PCR-confirmed SARS-CoV-2 infection or an uninfected control (not recorded which).

In its sample, this clonotype was seen many times. This chain joins TRBV3-1 and TRBJ2-5; D is unresolved. Germline assignment: CDR1 LGHDT and CDR2 YNNKEL (reference sequence). The CDR3 consists of 12 residues. With 4 bases removed from V and 5 bases from J, the gap between germline ends came to 8 bases. The CDR3 DNA sequence: TGTGCCAGCAGCCCCAACATGGAGACCCAGTACTTC. It is translated as CASSPNMETQYF.

The table lists this clonotype with a few counts. V and J are TRBV19 and TRBJ2-2; 7 positions match TRBD1. V lost 5 bases and J lost 4; bases outside the gene matches: 7. This CDR3 has 15 residues. CDR1 is LNHDA and CDR2 is SQIVND in the germline V gene (reference sequence). DNA for the CDR3: TGTGCCAGTAGTCCCCGGGACAGTCCCACCGGGGAGCTGTTTTTT. Its translation is CASSPRDSPTGELFF.

This clonotype was recorded at least ten times. The genes are TRBV3-1 and TRBJ2-2; 9 nucleotides line up with TRBD1. There are 17 residues in the CDR3. V shed 1 base, J shed 4 bases, and the junction held 7 bases outside the gene matches. Germline V gene lookup returns CDR1 LGHDT and CDR2 YNNKEL (reference sequence). The chain's CDR3 is CASSQVQGQGFTGELFF. CDR3 in DNA: TGTGCCAGCAGCCAAGTTCAGGGACAGGGTTTCACCGGGGAGCTGTTTTTT.

This clonotype showed up many times. V is TRBV14 and J is TRBJ2-2, with a tentative D call TRBD1 (6 bases). CDR3 length equals 17 residues. Per germline, CDR1 SGHDN and CDR2 FVKESK. V was pared by 0 bases and J by 3 bases, with 14 bases between. This CDR3 is CASSQEWAGAHTGELFF. CDR3 DNA sequence: TGTGCCAGCAGCCAAGAGTGGGCAGGGGCCCACACCGGGGAGCTGTTTTTT.

On this clonotype itself: A read error is possible here, since a much larger clone lies one base away. The CDR3 nucleotides are TGTGCCAGCAGCCAAGGAGTCGGCCAGACACGTTACAATGAGCAGTTCTTC. Translation gives CASSQGVGQTRYNEQFF. This rearrangement joins TRBV3-1 to TRBJ2-1; D unclear. V was clipped by 1 base and J by 4 bases, with 17 bases between them. This CDR3 spans 17 amino acids. CDR1 is LGHDT and CDR2 is YNNKEL in the germline V gene (reference sequence).

This clonotype was observed many times. The chain carries TRBV10-3 and TRBJ1-1, with D possibly TRBD1 on 5 matching bases. The CDR3 covers 13 residues. Trimming removed 3 bases from V and 6 bases from J, with 11 bases in between. Germline lookup yields CDR1 ENHRY and CDR2 SYGVKD. The CDR3 is CAISDTGTSEAFF. The CDR3 DNA reads as TGTGCCATCAGTGACACAGGAACCTCTGAAGCTTTCTTT.

At least ten counts were recorded for this clonotype. At one end the junction does not follow the germline gene, possibly because of a read error. The chain employs TRBV5-1 and TRBJ2-3; D ambiguous. Germline V gene lookup returns CDR1 SGHRS and CDR2 YFSETQ. The CDR3 contains 11 residues. In nucleotides, the CDR3 is TGTGCCAGCAGCCTAGGAGATACGCAGTATTTT. Protein sequence: CASSLGDTQYF.

This clonotype was counted only a few times. This chain's CDR3 is CASSYIARGHEKLFF. As DNA, the CDR3 is TGTGCCAGCAGCTATATCGCCAGGGGGCATGAAAAACTGTTTTTT. The chain recombines TRBV3-1 with TRBJ1-4; the match to TRBD1 covers 8 bases. V dropped 5 bases and J dropped 6; count of bases not matched to a gene: 8. The CDR3 contains 15 residues. Germline values: CDR1 LGHDT, CDR2 YNNKEL (reference sequence).

In its sample, this clonotype was seen a few times. The gene calls are TRBV10-2 and TRBJ1-3; no definite D call. Germline CDR1 reads WSHSY; CDR2 reads SAAADI. The CDR3 runs to 15 residues. V lost 3 bases and J 0 bases, leaving 9 bases between the germline ends. The CDR3: CASSDGPSSGNTIYF. Here the CDR3 DNA reads TGCGCCAGCAGTGATGGTCCGAGCTCTGGAAACACCATATATTTT.

This clonotype was picked up many times. The V and J genes are TRBV10-3 and TRBJ2-3; 10 bases map to TRBD2. After removal of 1 base from V and 2 bases from J, the junction contained 6 bases not matched to a gene. This CDR3 comprises 17 residues. Germline V lookup: CDR1 ENHRY, CDR2 SYGVKD. This CDR3 is CAISELKRGGDTDTQYF. CDR3 nucleotide sequence: TGTGCCATCAGTGAGTTGAAGCGGGGGGGCGACACAGATACGCAGTATTTT.

This clonotype was found many times. The rearrangement joins TRBV19 to TRBJ1-5, with TRBD1 identical over 9 bases. This CDR3 has 15 residues. Trimming at V came to 5 bases and at J to 4 bases, leaving 6 bases not matched to a gene. Germline V CDR1 and CDR2: LNHDA, SQIVND (reference sequence). The CDR3, as DNA: TGTGCCAGTAGTTTATTTGGACAGGGGAATCAGCCCCAGCATTTT. This codes for CASSLFGQGNQPQHF. The whole variable domain, filled in from reference TRBV19 and TRBJ1-5, reads DGGITQSPKYLFRKEGQNVTLSCEQNLNHDAMYWYRQDPGQGLRLIYYSQIVNDFQKGDIAEGYSVSREKKESFPLTVTSAQKNPTAFYLCASSLFGQGNQPQHFGDGTRLSIL.

In this sample, this clonotype turned up many times. The chain recombines TRBV5-5 with TRBJ1-5; 9 nucleotides align to TRBD1. V lost 2 bases and J lost 7; bases outside the gene matches: 4. Germline V gene data show CDR1 as SGHKS and CDR2 as YYEKEE (reference sequence). The CDR3 is 14 amino acids. The CDR3 loop is CASSFSGQGQPQHF. The CDR3 bases are TGTGCCAGCAGCTTTAGTGGACAGGGGCAGCCCCAGCATTTT. Looking up the rest from reference TRBV5-5 and TRBJ1-5 gives the full variable domain: DAGVTQSPTHLIKTRGQQVTLRCSPISGHKSVSWYQQVLGQGPQFIFQYYEKEERGRGNFPDRFSARQFPNYSSELNVNALLLGDSALYLCASSFSGQGQPQHFGDGTRLSIL.

This clonotype has ten or more counts. The DNA for the CDR3 is TGTGCCAGCAGTTTAGGACAGACGAAGAGCAATCAGCCCCAGCATTTT. Translated, it gives CASSLGQTKSNQPQHF. The chain is built from TRBV12-3 or TRBV12-4 and TRBJ1-5; a possible D gene is TRBD1 (5 bases). This CDR3 spans 16 amino acids. The V and J ends lost 1 base and 1 base respectively, with 11 bases between them.

The table lists this clonotype with many counts. The chain recombines TRBV7-8 with TRBJ2-3; weak D call: TRBD1 (5 bases). There are 12 residues in the CDR3. V lost 5 bases to trimming and J lost 3 bases, with 6 bases between them. The germline V gene encodes CDR1 SGHVS and CDR2 FQNEAQ. In DNA form, the CDR3 reads TGTGCCAGCAGCGCAGGGACAGATACGCAGTATTTT. This codes for CASSAGTDTQYF.

This rearrangement joins TRBV6-4 to TRBJ1-6; TRBD1 aligns across 7 bases. CDR3 length: 15 residues. Germline trimming cut 7 bases from V and 4 bases from J; bases unmatched to any gene: 7. The germline gives CDR1 MRHNA, CDR2 SNTAGT. In nucleotides, the CDR3 is TGTGCCAGCAAGCAACAGGGGTCTTATAATTCACCCCTCCACTTT. This sequence encodes CASKQQGSYNSPLHF.

This chain's CDR3 is CASLPRRQPIYGYTF. The CDR3 nucleotides read TGTGCCAGCCTTCCGCGAAGGCAGCCCATCTATGGCTACACCTTC. The chain joins TRBV6-5 to TRBJ1-2; D unclear. CDR1 and CDR2 from the germline V gene are MNHEY and SVGAGI. Between the trimmed V and J ends, which lost 8 bases and 4 bases, there was a span of 20 bases. The CDR3 is 15 residues long.

This clonotype was found many times. The J gene is TRBJ1-2, the V gene TRBV19; D uncertain. Germline values: CDR1 LNHDA, CDR2 SQIVND (reference sequence). The CDR3 is made up of 13 amino acids. Trimming cost V 7 bases and J 0 bases, with 9 bases left between them. CDR3 sequence reads: CASTGDTNYGYTF. CDR3 bases: TGTGCCAGTACGGGAGATACTAACTATGGCTACACCTTC. Based on the CDR3 plus reference TRBV19 and TRBJ1-2, the full variable domain is DGGITQSPKYLFRKEGQNVTLSCEQNLNHDAMYWYRQDPGQGLRLIYYSQIVNDFQKGDIAEGYSVSREKKESFPLTVTSAQKNPTAFYLCASTGDTNYGYTFGSGTRLTVV.

This clonotype was observed many times. The rearrangement links TRBV7-9 to TRBJ2-5, with D perhaps assigned TRBD1 or TRBD2 (5 bases each). There are 14 residues in the CDR3. Trimming took off 8 bases at V and 6 bases at J, with 19 bases between the two ends. The germline gives CDR1 SEHNR, CDR2 FQNEAQ (reference sequence). For the CDR3, the DNA is TGTGCCAGCGCCCCGTCGAGGGGCTTGAAGACCCAGTACTTC. This encodes CASAPSRGLKTQYF.

This clonotype came up many times. The V call is TRBV18, the J call TRBJ1-1, with 8 positions matching TRBD1. Trimming removed 6 bases from V and 1 base from J; junction bases left unmatched: 1. CDR1 KGHSH and CDR2 LQKENI come from the germline V gene. The CDR3 sequence is 13 residues long. In DNA form, the CDR3 reads TGTGCCAGCTCGGACAGGGAGAACACTGAAGCTTTCTTT. Translated, it gives CASSDRENTEAFF.

There are a few counts of this clonotype. V is TRBV5-6 and J is TRBJ2-4, with D tentatively TRBD1 or TRBD2 (7 bases each). CDR1 and CDR2 from the germline V gene are SGHDT and YYEEEE. Trimming cost V 4 bases and J 8 bases, with 25 bases left between them. The length of the CDR3 is 17 residues. The DNA of the CDR3 is TGTGCCAGCAGCCCTACCACTCGAGGGGGCGGGAGAGACATTCAGTACTTC. Amino acids: CASSPTTRGGGRDIQYF.

The J gene is TRBJ2-3, the V gene TRBV5-1; no reliable D call. The V gene's germline CDR1 is SGHRS and CDR2 YFSETQ. This CDR3 is 14 amino acids long. Trimming stripped 0 bases from V and 3 bases from J, with 8 bases between. The DNA for the CDR3 is TGCGCCAGCAGCTTGGATCCGGGTACAGATACGCAGTATTTT. It codes for CASSLDPGTDTQYF.

This clonotype was recorded at least ten times. The CDR3 loop is CASSGQGDTGELFF. CDR3 in DNA: TGTGCCAGCTCCGGACAGGGGGACACCGGGGAGCTGTTTTTT. The V and J genes are TRBV27 and TRBJ2-2; 10 nucleotides align to TRBD1. Germline V gene sequence: CDR1 MNHEY, CDR2 SMNVEV (reference sequence). After removal of 8 bases from V and 3 bases from J, the junction contained 3 bases not matched to a gene. The CDR3 runs to 14 residues.

This clonotype was detected ten times or more. The chain carries TRBV6-5 and TRBJ2-3, with D possibly matching TRBD1 (6 bases). The CDR3 totals 16 residues. Per the germline V gene, CDR1 is MNHEY and CDR2 is SVGAGI. Trimming left V 7 bases short and J 0 bases short, with 17 bases between. The CDR3 DNA is TGTGCCAGCAAGGGGGTCGGGTCTTCTAGCACAGATACGCAGTATTTT. This sequence encodes CASKGVGSSSTDTQYF.

This chain uses TRBV7-2 with TRBJ2-6, with a possible D match to TRBD2 (5 bases). Germline-derived CDR1 and CDR2 are SGHTA and FQGNSA. The CDR3 has 14 amino acids. V was cut by 10 bases and J by 4 bases, with 14 bases left in between. The CDR3 is CANTRGSGANVLTF. The CDR3, as DNA: TGTGCCAATACCCGCGGGTCGGGGGCCAACGTCCTGACTTTC.

The chain has TRBV29-1 and TRBJ1-1; D perhaps matches TRBD1 (5 bases). The CDR3 covers 15 residues. CDR1 SQVTM and CDR2 ANQGSEA come from the germline V gene. Trimming removed 0 bases from V and 7 bases from J, with 18 bases in between. The chain's CDR3 is CSVEDLGAGLGEAFF. In DNA form, the CDR3 reads TGCAGCGTTGAAGATCTTGGGGCAGGGCTGGGTGAAGCTTTCTTT. The full variable domain, its missing parts supplied by reference TRBV29-1 and TRBJ1-1, is SAVISQKPSRDICQRGTSLTIQCQVDSQVTMMFWYRQQPGQSLTLIATANQGSEATYESGFVIDKFPISRPNLTFSTLTVSNMSPEDSSIYLCSVEDLGAGLGEAFFGQGTRLTVV.

The chain carries TRBV29-1 and TRBJ2-3; D remains unclear. Trimming left V 5 bases short and J 2 bases short, with 5 bases between. Germline CDR1 reads SQVTM; CDR2 reads ANQGSEA. The CDR3 has 11 residues. In DNA, the CDR3 is TGCAGCGTTAAGTACACAGATACGCAGTATTTT. Translated: CSVKYTDTQYF.